This T cell receptor (beta chain) stems from a study of control samples from healthy donors and cancer patients. Germline loops: CDR1 MNHEY, CDR2 SVGAGI. The CDR3 runs 15 residues. V shed 7 bases and J 4 bases; nucleotides not matched to a gene: 11. Assay used: immunoSEQ multiplex PCR; TCRdb lists only in-frame clones, some missing. The data contain just under 75,000 clones, roughly nine tenths of them singletons. The sequence was collected from a woman aged 45-65 years in good health. Sequencing input: blood. The chain recombines TRBV6-5 with TRBJ2-5; 8 nucleotides match TRBD2. CDR3: CASMGGGGRGETQYF. The CDR3 DNA sequence: TGTGCCAGCATGGGGGGCGGGGGGCGCGGAGAGACCCAGTACTTC.